The 10 T cell receptor beta chains listed next were all sequenced from one sample in a study of CD8 T cells in ankylosing spondylitis. MiXCR was run by TCRdb on the 5' RACE reads, yielding one entry per CDR3 protein. The sample carries about 400,000 distinct CDR3 sequences, around 20% recorded once. Source material: blood, either unsorted or a sorted T cell fraction (not recorded which). These receptors were taken from a male donor with ankylosing spondylitis or in good health (not recorded which).

The rearrangement joins TRBV7-3 to TRBJ2-3, with D possibly called TRBD1 or TRBD2 (7 bases each). Trimming took off 4 bases at V and 5 bases at J, with 13 bases between the two ends. The CDR3 runs to 14 residues. Germline CDR1 is SGHTA and CDR2 is FQGTGA. CDR3: CASSSQGGQDTQYF. DNA for the CDR3: TGTGCCAGCAGCTCCCAGGGGGGGCAAGATACGCAGTATTTT.

This clonotype has ten or more counts. The chain carries TRBV12-3 or TRBV12-4 and TRBJ2-7; maybe TRBD1 (6 bases). V shed 5 bases and J shed 7 bases, with 15 bases lying between them. The CDR3 consists of 13 residues. CDR3 amino acids: CASSPQGRGEQYF. CDR3 coding DNA: TGTGCCAGCAGTCCACAGGGTCGAGGTGAGCAGTACTTC.

This clonotype was picked up many times. This rearrangement joins TRBV6-4 to TRBJ2-1, with 10 positions matching TRBD2. J lost 9 bases, V lost 5 bases, and 10 bases had no gene match. Germline V gene lookup returns CDR1 MRHNA and CDR2 SNTAGT. The CDR3 runs to 15 residues. The CDR3 here is CASSYSGGASGEQFF. The CDR3 coding sequence is TGTGCCAGCAGTTACAGCGGGGGGGCATCCGGTGAGCAGTTCTTC.

As for this clonotype: The germline gene is not matched at one end of the junction; a read error may be the cause. The V and J genes are TRBV3-1 and TRBJ2-1, with 9 bases aligning to TRBD2. CDR1 and CDR2 (germline): LGHDT, YNNKEL (reference sequence). The CDR3 is made up of 14 amino acids. The CDR3 sequence is CASSQVTKRGAQLF. Written as DNA, the CDR3 is TGTGCCAGCAGCCAGGTGACGAAGCGGGGGGCCCAGCTCTTC.

This clonotype was counted between two and nine times. The chain combines TRBV28 with TRBJ2-5; D not certain. In germline, CDR1 is MDHEN, CDR2 SYDVKM. The length of the CDR3 is 12 residues. V dropped 5 bases and J dropped 8 bases, with 12 bases sitting between them. As DNA, the CDR3 is TGTGCCAGCAGTCCATTCGTAGGAACCCAGTACTTC. Translating gives CASSPFVGTQYF.

This clonotype was counted only a few times. The rearrangement links TRBV12-3 or TRBV12-4 to TRBJ2-1; 12 positions agree with TRBD2. The length of the CDR3 is 15 residues. V lost 5 bases, J lost 7 bases, and 6 bases stayed unmatched. The CDR3 coding sequence is TGTGCCAGCAGTCCCAGACTAGCGGGGGATAATGAGCAGTTCTTC. Protein sequence: CASSPRLAGDNEQFF.

There are a few counts of this clonotype. The chain links TRBV13 to TRBJ2-6; possibly TRBD2 for D (6 bases). The CDR3 sequence is 17 residues long. The germline CDR1 and CDR2 sequences are PRHDT and FYEKMQ (reference sequence). The ends were cut back, 5 bases at V and 0 bases at J, with 14 bases in the middle. Here the CDR3 reads CASSPPGLPSGANVLTF. CDR3 in DNA: TGTGCCAGCAGCCCACCGGGACTGCCCTCTGGGGCCAACGTCCTGACTTTC.

This clonotype was picked up a small number of times. The J gene is TRBJ2-1, the V gene TRBV21-1; whether TRBD1, the table's D call, matches the DNA was not checked. TRBV21-1 is a pseudogene. The CDR3 is 14 residues long. The CDR3 reads CASSRAPGDDEQFF. CDR3 in DNA: TGTGCCAGCAGCCGGGCCCCCGGCGATGATGAGCAGTTCTTC.

This chain joins TRBV27 and TRBJ2-3; D is ambiguous. This CDR3 comprises 14 residues. Looked up from germline, CDR1 is MNHEY and CDR2 is SMNVEV (reference sequence). The V gene lost 4 bases and the J gene lost 1 base, with 9 bases spanning the gap. DNA for the CDR3: TGTGCCAGCAGTTGGGGTGCCGGCACAGATACGCAGTATTTT. As protein: CASSWGAGTDTQYF.

This clonotype occurred a few times. The rearrangement links TRBV7-9 to TRBJ2-2, with D possibly TRBD2 on 5 matching bases. Germline values: CDR1 SEHNR, CDR2 FQNEAQ (reference sequence). With 5 bases removed from V and 4 bases from J, the gap between germline ends came to 17 bases. The CDR3 is made up of 16 amino acids. CDR3 DNA: TGTGCCAGCAGCCCTCCGGACTCTTCATTCACCGGGGAGCTGTTTTTT. Protein product: CASSPPDSSFTGELFF.